A single sample is the source of the 25 T cell receptor beta chains below, sequenced in a study of blood T cell repertoires in COVID-19. Measured with immunoSEQ multiplex PCR; TCRdb has only the in-frame clones, and not every one. The sample lists around 300,000 clones, over 75% seen once, with 2% to 3% in the top ten. Sequencing was performed on PBMCs or T cells enriched from blood (not recorded which). All receptors derive from a young woman who had recovered from COVID-19.

Concerning this clone itself: It is unclear where the CDR3 begins or ends on the DNA, so no DNA is shown, and the CDR3 is as TCRdb lists it. The rearrangement links TRBV21-1 to TRBJ2-2; the table's D call TRBD1 went unverified against the DNA. TRBV21-1 is a pseudogene locus. A total of 16 residues make up the CDR3, ends included. The CDR3 is CASSVGTGNGAGELFF.

This chain uses TRBV9 with TRBJ2-3; TRBD2 agrees at 11 bases. Germline CDR1 reads SGDLS; CDR2 reads YYNGEE. V shed 3 bases and J 3 bases; nucleotides not matched to a gene: 6. The CDR3 extends over 16 amino acids. The CDR3 DNA follows: TGTGCCAGCAGCGGTAGCGGGGGGGATGGGACAGATACGCAGTATTTT. It codes for CASSGSGGDGTDTQYF.

The V gene is TRBV5-4, the J gene TRBJ1-6, with 8 bases identical to TRBD1. The CDR3 contains 14 residues. The V and J ends lost 5 bases and 14 bases, in that order; junction bases with no gene match: 12. The germline V gene has CDR1 SGHNT and CDR2 YYREEE (reference sequence). CDR3 sequence: CASSSDRATGSLHF. The CDR3 nucleotides are TGTGCCAGCAGTTCGGACAGGGCCACGGGGTCCCTCCACTTT.

The rearrangement joins TRBV7-2 to TRBJ2-1; TRBD2 aligns across 9 bases. Germline V lookup: CDR1 SGHTA, CDR2 FQGNSA. The CDR3 is 15 amino acids. J was trimmed by 3 bases and V by 3 bases; bases with no gene match: 3. The CDR3 here is CASSFIAGVYNEQFF. The CDR3 bases are TGTGCCAGCAGCTTTATAGCGGGGGTCTACAATGAGCAGTTCTTC.

V is TRBV7-9 and J is TRBJ1-1; D is unresolved. Trimming shortened V by 6 bases and J by 1 base, and 12 bases separated the two germline ends. CDR1 SEHNR and CDR2 FQNEAQ come from the germline V gene (reference sequence). The CDR3 extends over 14 amino acids. CDR3 residues: CASSNPPENTEAFF. Written as DNA, the CDR3 is TGTGCCAGCAGTAACCCCCCAGAGAACACTGAAGCTTTCTTT.

The chain's CDR3 is CASSGGGARSRYEQYF. Written as DNA, the CDR3 is TGTGCCAGCAGCGGCGGCGGGGCTCGGTCCCGCTACGAGCAGTACTTC. The chain combines TRBV9 with TRBJ2-7, with D perhaps matching TRBD2 (6 bases). With 3 bases removed from V and 3 bases from J, the gap between germline ends came to 19 bases. Germline V lookup: CDR1 SGDLS, CDR2 YYNGEE. The CDR3 has 16 residues.

This chain uses TRBV7-6 with TRBJ2-1; the match to TRBD2 covers 9 bases. Germline assignment: CDR1 SGHVS and CDR2 FNYEAQ. The V and J ends lost 2 bases and 2 bases, in that order; junction bases with no gene match: 10. CDR3 size: 18 residues. The CDR3 DNA follows: TGTGCCAGCAGCTTAATAGCGGGGGACAACAGGGCCTACAATGAGCAGTTCTTC. The encoded protein is CASSLIAGDNRAYNEQFF.

This chain uses TRBV5-1 with TRBJ1-2, with D tentatively TRBD1 (5 bases). The CDR3 has 15 amino acids. CDR1 and CDR2 from the germline V gene are SGHRS and YFSETQ. Trimming pared 0 bases from V and 0 bases from J, leaving 9 bases between. The CDR3 loop is CASSLDQGTNYGYTF. CDR3 DNA sequence: TGCGCCAGCAGCTTGGATCAGGGCACTAACTATGGCTACACCTTC. The full variable domain, in which reference TRBV5-1 and TRBJ1-2 provide the parts outside the CDR3, is KAGVTQTPRYLIKTRGQQVTLSCSPISGHRSVSWYQQTPGQGLQFLFEYFSETQRNKGNFPGRFSGRQFSNSRSEMNVSTLELGDSALYLCASSLDQGTNYGYTFGSGTRLTVV.

V usage is TRBV3-1 (or the pseudogene TRBV3-2) and J usage is TRBJ1-1; 9 nucleotides align to TRBD1. The length of the CDR3 is 14 residues. V was clipped by 4 bases and J by 5 bases; unmatched bases: 5. Per the germline V gene, CDR1 is LGHDT and CDR2 is YNNKEL (reference sequence). In DNA form, the CDR3 reads TGTGCCAGCAGCCGTACAGGGGGCGGGACTGAAGCTTTCTTT. As protein: CASSRTGGGTEAFF.

The rearrangement uses TRBV29-1 and TRBJ1-1, with D tentatively TRBD1 (5 bases). The V and J ends lost 0 bases and 8 bases respectively, with 10 bases between them. The CDR3 contains 12 residues. Germline V CDR1 and CDR2: SQVTM, ANQGSEA. CDR3 protein: CSVEDQGTEAFF. CDR3 sequence (DNA): TGCAGCGTTGAAGATCAGGGAACAGAAGCTTTCTTT. The variable domain in full, completed from reference TRBV29-1 and TRBJ1-1, reads SAVISQKPSRDICQRGTSLTIQCQVDSQVTMMFWYRQQPGQSLTLIATANQGSEATYESGFVIDKFPISRPNLTFSTLTVSNMSPEDSSIYLCSVEDQGTEAFFGQGTRLTVV.

This clone was seen more than once but under ten times. The genes are TRBV11-2 and TRBJ2-3; 12 bases are a match to TRBD2. Germline CDR1 reads SGHAT; CDR2 reads FQNNGV. V dropped 3 bases and J dropped 2; count of bases not matched to a gene: 9. The CDR3 loop spans 18 amino acids. The CDR3 loop reads CASSFRGRTSGATDTQYF. CDR3 nucleotide sequence: TGTGCCAGCAGCTTTAGGGGCCGGACTAGCGGGGCCACAGATACGCAGTATTTT.

V gene TRBV7-3 combines with J gene TRBJ2-3; TRBD1 matches 8 bases. With 4 bases clipped from V and 0 bases from J, the junction kept 3 bases outside the gene matches. CDR1 is SGHTA and CDR2 is FQGTGA in the germline V gene. The length of the CDR3 is 15 residues. CDR3 nucleotide sequence: TGTGCCAGCAGCTCCCGACAGGGGAGCACAGATACGCAGTATTTT. This sequence encodes CASSSRQGSTDTQYF.

V and J are TRBV28 and TRBJ2-7, with D uncertain. The ends were cut back, 6 bases at V and 5 bases at J, with 14 bases in the middle. The CDR3 sequence is 13 residues long. The germline gives CDR1 MDHEN, CDR2 SYDVKM. In nucleotides, the CDR3 is TGTGCCAGCAGAAAAATAGAAGTCCACGAGCAGTACTTC. Its protein is CASRKIEVHEQYF.

This clone showed up just a few times. This chain connects TRBV5-1 to TRBJ2-7, with a weak D call TRBD1 (6 bases). Per germline, CDR1 SGHRS and CDR2 YFSETQ. The CDR3 is 14 residues long. The V end was cut by 4 bases, the J end by 2 bases, with 13 bases between. The CDR3 DNA sequence: TGCGCCAGCAGCCCAGGGGACATCACCTACGAGCAGTACTTC. Translation gives CASSPGDITYEQYF. The whole variable domain, filled in from reference TRBV5-1 and TRBJ2-7, reads KAGVTQTPRYLIKTRGQQVTLSCSPISGHRSVSWYQQTPGQGLQFLFEYFSETQRNKGNFPGRFSGRQFSNSRSEMNVSTLELGDSALYLCASSPGDITYEQYFGPGTRLTVT.

The chain carries TRBV7-9 and TRBJ2-5; D perhaps matches TRBD2 (6 bases). Germline V gene data show CDR1 as SEHNR and CDR2 as FQNEAQ (reference sequence). The CDR3 contains 14 residues. The germline V and J ends were trimmed by 4 bases and 1 base, with 10 bases remaining between them. CDR3 protein: CASSSPGVQETQYF. The CDR3 coding sequence is TGTGCCAGCAGCTCGCCGGGGGTCCAAGAGACCCAGTACTTC.

V is TRBV5-6 and J is TRBJ2-7; 12 bases align to TRBD2. The length of the CDR3 is 15 residues. The trim removed 2 bases at V and 0 bases at J, leaving 0 bases unmatched. Looked up from germline, CDR1 is SGHDT and CDR2 is YYEEEE. The CDR3 sequence is CASSLLAGGSYEQYF. DNA for the CDR3: TGTGCCAGCAGCTTACTAGCGGGGGGCTCCTACGAGCAGTACTTC. The full variable domain, in which reference TRBV5-6 and TRBJ2-7 provide the parts outside the CDR3, is DAGVTQSPTHLIKTRGQQVTLRCSPKSGHDTVSWYQQALGQGPQFIFQYYEEEERQRGNFPDRFSGHQFPNYSSELNVNALLLGDSALYLCASSLLAGGSYEQYFGPGTRLTVT.

V and J are TRBV5-4 and TRBJ2-3; 10 positions agree with TRBD2. V lost 0 bases, J lost 1 base, and 2 bases stayed unmatched. The CDR3 has 16 residues. CDR1 and CDR2 (germline): SGHNT, YYREEE (reference sequence). The CDR3 DNA reads TGTGCCAGCAGCTTGGTTGGGACTAGCGGCACAGATACGCAGTATTTT. Translation gives CASSLVGTSGTDTQYF.

The J gene is TRBJ1-2, the V gene TRBV5-1; maybe TRBD1 (5 bases). Looked up from germline, CDR1 is SGHRS and CDR2 is YFSETQ. CDR3 length: 14 residues. V was pared by 1 base and J by 3 bases, with 10 bases between. In nucleotides, the CDR3 is TGCGCCAGCAGCTTGACAGGCTTGGACTATGGCTACACCTTC. Its protein product is CASSLTGLDYGYTF.

In this sample, this clone turned up once. V is TRBV27 and J is TRBJ1-1; D gene unclear. The CDR3 extends over 14 amino acids. From germline, CDR1 is MNHEY and CDR2 SMNVEV (reference sequence). V was trimmed by 2 bases and J by 0 bases, leaving 7 bases between them. The CDR3 DNA is TGTGCCAGCAGTTTAATCCCAATGAACACTGAAGCTTTCTTT. Protein sequence: CASSLIPMNTEAFF.

V is TRBV5-1 and J is TRBJ2-2, with D perhaps TRBD1 (5 bases). The CDR3 is made up of 13 amino acids. V was pared by 6 bases and J by 4 bases, with 10 bases between. From germline, CDR1 is SGHRS and CDR2 YFSETQ. For the CDR3, the DNA is TGCGCCAGCATGCTCGACAGCACCGGGGAGCTGTTTTTT. This translates into CASMLDSTGELFF.

The sample holds a few counts of this clone. The CDR3 here is CASSRTSGGYEQFF. CDR3 in DNA: TGCGCCAGCAGTAGGACTAGCGGGGGGTATGAGCAGTTCTTC. The chain has TRBV4-1 and TRBJ2-1; 14 nucleotides line up with TRBD2. The junction had 3 bases not matched to a gene; V was cut back by 6 bases and J by 8 bases. This CDR3 has 14 amino acids. Germline assignment: CDR1 MGHRA and CDR2 YSYEKL.

This chain connects TRBV5-1 to TRBJ1-4, with D possibly matching TRBD1 (6 bases). The V gene's germline CDR1 is SGHRS and CDR2 YFSETQ. This CDR3 is 15 amino acids long. V gave up 4 bases and J gave up 6 bases, with 16 bases separating them. CDR3 DNA: TGCGCCAGCAGCGCACAGGGTATGCCGGATGAAAAACTGTTTTTT. It encodes CASSAQGMPDEKLFF.

This chain joins TRBV27 and TRBJ2-1; 9 positions agree with TRBD2. This CDR3 region has 16 residues. Trimming at V came to 7 bases and at J to 6 bases, leaving 13 bases not matched to a gene. Germline-derived CDR1 and CDR2 are MNHEY and SMNVEV (reference sequence). The CDR3: CASIGLAGLHRNEQFF. For the CDR3, the DNA is TGTGCCAGCATCGGGCTAGCGGGACTTCACCGCAATGAGCAGTTCTTC.

This CDR3 is CSVEGPQGESSTDTQYF. CDR3 nucleotide sequence: TGCAGCGTTGAAGGGCCACAGGGGGAGTCTAGCACAGATACGCAGTATTTT. V usage is TRBV29-1 and J usage is TRBJ2-3; 8 bases are shared with TRBD1. Trimming took 1 base from V and 0 from J; bases not matched to a gene: 9. Germline-derived CDR1 and CDR2 are SQVTM and ANQGSEA. CDR3 length equals 17 residues.

CDR3: CASSISSGPPTGELFF. The CDR3 DNA follows: TGTGCCAGCAGCATCTCTAGCGGGCCACCCACCGGGGAGCTGTTTTTT. The chain combines TRBV9 with TRBJ2-2, with TRBD2 matching 8 bases. CDR1 and CDR2 (germline): SGDLS, YYNGEE. The CDR3 runs to 16 residues. Trimming removed 4 bases from V and 4 bases from J; junction bases left unmatched: 9. The full variable domain, completed using reference TRBV9 and TRBJ2-2, is DSGVTQTPKHLITATGQRVTLRCSPRSGDLSVYWYQQSLDQGLQFLIQYYNGEERAKGNILERFSAQQFPDLHSELNLSSLELGDSALYFCASSISSGPPTGELFFGEGSRLTVL.